This T cell receptor beta chain was found in a study of blood T cell repertoires in COVID-19. Clones were sequenced by immunoSEQ multiplex PCR, and TCRdb holds only the in-frame ones, with some missing. The sample consists of approximately 94,000 clones, approximately 90% of them appearing once. This sequence was found in a man aged 45 to 65 with active COVID-19. The material sequenced was peripheral blood.

DNA of the CDR3: TGTGCCAGCAGTGAAGGGACAGGGAATGAAAAACTGTTTTTT. Protein sequence: CASSEGTGNEKLFF. The chain has TRBV2 and TRBJ1-4; 8 nucleotides match TRBD1. V lost 1 base to trimming and J lost 5 bases; unmatched junction nucleotides: 0. Germline V gives CDR1 SNHLY, CDR2 FYNNEI. This CDR3 spans 14 amino acids. Supplemented by reference TRBV2 and TRBJ1-4, the full variable domain reads EPEVTQTPSHQVTQMGQEVILRCVPISNHLYFYWYRQILGQKVEFLVSFYNNEISEKSEIFDDQFSVERPDGSNFTLKIRSTKLEDSAMYFCASSEGTGNEKLFFGSGTQLSVL.